This entry lists 7 T cell receptor beta chains sequenced from one sample in a study of blood T cell repertoires in COVID-19. The protocol was immunoSEQ multiplex PCR, while the TCRdb copy is restricted to in-frame clones and leaves out a portion. The sample holds 200,000 to 300,000 clones; more than 75% are singletons and the top ten take approximately 13%. Sequencing was done on a sample of peripheral blood. These receptors all stem from a man older than 75 with acute or convalescent COVID-19.

This chain links TRBV15 with TRBJ1-2; 7 bases are shared with TRBD1. This CDR3 is 14 amino acids long. V shed 5 bases and J 4 bases; nucleotides not matched to a gene: 7. Germline CDR1 reads LNHNV; CDR2 reads YYDKDF (reference sequence). Written as DNA, the CDR3 is TGTGCCACCAGCTCAACAGGGGTCGGCTATGGCTACACCTTC. It codes for CATSSTGVGYGYTF.

The chain recombines TRBV18 with TRBJ2-7; TRBD1 matches 8 bases. V shed 1 base, J shed 3 bases, and the junction held 2 bases outside the gene matches. CDR3 length equals 14 residues. Germline V gene data show CDR1 as KGHSH and CDR2 as LQKENI. CDR3 DNA: TGTGCCAGCTCACCACGAGGACAGGGCTACGAGCAGTACTTC. This sequence encodes CASSPRGQGYEQYF.

The genes are TRBV5-1 and TRBJ1-1, with D perhaps matching TRBD1 (6 bases). The germline V gene has CDR1 SGHRS and CDR2 YFSETQ. This CDR3 is 16 amino acids long. Trimming pared 2 bases from V and 1 base from J, leaving 15 bases between. In nucleotides, the CDR3 is TGCGCCAGCAGCTTCAACTGGGGACACCCGAACACTGAAGCTTTCTTT. It translates to CASSFNWGHPNTEAFF.

The rearrangement uses TRBV6-5 and TRBJ1-2; D might be TRBD1 (5 bases). The ends were cut back, 6 bases at V and 1 base at J, with 9 bases in the middle. In germline, CDR1 is MNHEY, CDR2 SVGAGI. The CDR3 sequence is 13 residues long. The CDR3 is CASRGGRNYGYTF. CDR3 sequence (DNA): TGTGCCAGCAGGGGGGGACGTAACTATGGCTACACCTTC.

The chain links TRBV10-1 to TRBJ2-2, with D possibly TRBD1 on 6 matching bases. CDR3 size: 13 residues. Per the germline V gene, CDR1 is WNHNN and CDR2 is SYGVQD (reference sequence). Trimming stripped 6 bases from V and 6 bases from J, with 11 bases between. The CDR3 DNA reads TGCGCCAGCAGGAGACAGGACCCCGGGGAGCTGTTTTTT. Amino acids: CASRRQDPGELFF.

On this clone: This CDR3 is also generated by other DNA sequences in the sample. The chain joins TRBV5-1 to TRBJ2-3, with D possibly matching TRBD2 (6 bases). Trimming removed 0 bases at V and 4 bases at J, with 9 bases between. This CDR3 spans 14 amino acids. Germline CDR1 SGHRS, CDR2 YFSETQ. The CDR3 nucleotides are TGCGCCAGCAGCTTGGGCCGGGGGTCAGATACGCAGTATTTT. Its protein is CASSLGRGSDTQYF.

The V gene is TRBV7-2, the J gene TRBJ1-6, with no clear D. Germline V CDR1 and CDR2: SGHTA, FQGNSA. V dropped 5 bases and J dropped 10 bases, with 21 bases sitting between them. The CDR3 covers 16 residues. This chain's CDR3 is CASSPRVEVTSSPLHF. As DNA, the CDR3 is TGTGCCAGCAGCCCCCGGGTGGAAGTTACTAGCTCACCCCTCCACTTT.